The 31 T cell receptor beta chains reported below all come from one sample, sequenced in a study of follicular helper T cells after annual influenza vaccination. Profiled with immunoSEQ multiplex PCR; TCRdb holds only in-frame clones, not every one. Here the sample spans more than 9,000 clones, 83% being singletons. Noted time point: 2014-2015 season, 7 days after vaccination. Sequences were derived from CXCR5- memory CD4+ T cells sorted from blood, sampled 7 days after influenza vaccination. The receptor source for this set is an adult who received the influenza vaccine.

This chain links TRBV7-8 with TRBJ2-7; TRBD1 matches 10 bases. This CDR3 spans 16 amino acids. CDR1 is SGHVS, CDR2 FQNEAQ, per germline. V gave up 5 bases and J gave up 6 bases; unmatched junction bases: 13. The CDR3 protein is CASSAYRDRGFGEQYF. The CDR3 DNA sequence: TGTGCCAGCAGCGCATACCGGGACAGGGGTTTTGGCGAGCAGTACTTC. The full variable domain, rest sourced from reference TRBV7-8 and TRBJ2-7, is GAGVSQSPRYKVAKRGQDVALRCDPISGHVSLFWYQQALGQGPEFLTYFQNEAQLDKSGLPSDRFFAERPEGSVSTLKIQRTQQEDSAVYLCASSAYRDRGFGEQYFGPGTRLTVT.

The genes are TRBV7-6 and TRBJ2-5; D is possibly TRBD2 (5 bases). V was cut by 5 bases and J by 9 bases, with 16 bases left in between. Germline values: CDR1 SGHVS, CDR2 FNYEAQ. This CDR3 comprises 13 residues. The CDR3 is CASSLAGRRAQYF. CDR3 nucleotide sequence: TGTGCCAGCAGCCTCGCTGGACGGCGGGCCCAGTACTTC.

The CDR3 coding sequence is TGTGCCAGCAGTTTAAACAGGGGTTGGACTGAAGCTTTCTTT. It translates to CASSLNRGWTEAFF. The genes are TRBV6-5 and TRBJ1-1, with 7 bases that match TRBD1. This CDR3 contains 14 residues. Germline assignment: CDR1 MNHEY and CDR2 SVGAGI. Trimming cost V 4 bases and J 5 bases; bases outside gene matches: 7.

The chain is built from TRBV12-5 and TRBJ1-1; 8 bases align to TRBD1. Germline values: CDR1 LGHNT, CDR2 FRNRAP. The trim removed 5 bases at V and 1 base at J, leaving 6 bases unmatched. The CDR3 sequence is 15 residues long. The CDR3: CASGLRGLGNTEAFF. Here the CDR3 DNA reads TGTGCTAGTGGTCTCAGGGGGCTCGGGAACACTGAAGCTTTCTTT.

This chain connects TRBV4-2 to TRBJ2-5; TRBD2 aligns across 13 bases. The CDR3 covers 17 residues. Losses at the gene ends were 0 bases for V and 4 bases for J; bases not matched to a gene: 5. CDR1 is LGHNA and CDR2 is YNFKEQ in the germline V gene. As DNA, the CDR3 is TGTGCCAGCAGCCAAGATAGGGGACTAGCGGGATTAGAGACCCAGTACTTC. Translation gives CASSQDRGLAGLETQYF.

This sequence joins TRBV9 and TRBJ2-2; 7 positions agree with TRBD1. The CDR3 consists of 19 residues. Germline V lookup: CDR1 SGDLS, CDR2 YYNGEE. V gave up 0 bases and J gave up 0 bases; unmatched junction bases: 11. CDR3 sequence reads: CASSVDWDSHLANTGELFF. CDR3 coding DNA: TGTGCCAGCAGCGTAGATTGGGACAGCCACCTAGCGAACACCGGGGAGCTGTTTTTT.

The chain links TRBV7-2 to TRBJ2-3; no clear D. CDR1 SGHTA and CDR2 FQGNSA come from the germline V gene. The CDR3 extends over 14 amino acids. Trimming took 5 bases from V and 3 from J, leaving 12 bases between them. DNA of the CDR3: TGTGCCAGCAGCCCTAGTAGGGCTACAGATACGCAGTATTTT. Protein: CASSPSRATDTQYF.

The chain carries TRBV6-5 and TRBJ1-6; maybe TRBD1 (6 bases). CDR1 and CDR2 from the germline V gene are MNHEY and SVGAGI. V lost 10 bases and J lost 5, with 18 bases in between. The CDR3 loop spans 15 amino acids. The CDR3 sequence: CAIKNRTGHNSPLHF. The CDR3 nucleotides are TGTGCCATCAAGAATAGAACAGGGCATAATTCACCCCTCCACTTT.

The chain recombines TRBV7-2 with TRBJ2-3; 15 bases map to TRBD2. The V and J ends lost 5 bases and 0 bases, in that order; junction bases with no gene match: 6. The CDR3 is 18 residues long. From germline, CDR1 is SGHTA and CDR2 FQGNSA. In DNA, the CDR3 is TGTGCCAGCAGCCCCGGGACTAGCGGGGGGTCTAGCACAGATACGCAGTATTTT. Protein: CASSPGTSGGSSTDTQYF.

The chain combines TRBV7-7 with TRBJ1-1; D unresolved. There are 13 residues in the CDR3. The germline V gene encodes CDR1 SSHAT and CDR2 FNYEAQ (reference sequence). The germline V and J ends were trimmed by 0 bases and 4 bases, with 6 bases remaining between them. CDR3 DNA sequence: TGTGCCAGCAGCTTAGCGGTGAGCACTGAAGCTTTCTTT. This gives the protein CASSLAVSTEAFF. Variable domain in full (rest from reference TRBV7-7 and TRBJ1-1): GAGVSQSPRYKVTKRGQDVTLRCDPISSHATLYWYQQALGQGPEFLTYFNYEAQPDKSGLPSDRFSAERPEGSISTLTIQRTEQRDSAMYRCASSLAVSTEAFFGQGTRLTVV.

The DNA for the CDR3 is TGTGCCAGCAGTGCTGAGACTACTTCCTACAATGAGCAGTTCTTC. Amino acid sequence: CASSAETTSYNEQFF. V and J are TRBV2 and TRBJ2-1; TRBD2 is a possible D gene (5 bases). The germline V gene encodes CDR1 SNHLY and CDR2 FYNNEI. The germline V and J ends were trimmed by 4 bases and 1 base, with 11 bases remaining between them. The CDR3 extends over 15 amino acids.

The chain employs TRBV27 and TRBJ1-5, with D possibly matching TRBD1 (6 bases). The CDR3 runs to 17 residues. Trimming took 0 bases from V and 4 from J, leaving 16 bases between them. CDR1 MNHEY and CDR2 SMNVEV come from the germline V gene (reference sequence). CDR3 sequence (DNA): TGTGCCAGCAGTTTATCCGGGGGGCAGGGTTGGAATCAGCCCCAGCATTTT. Translation: CASSLSGGQGWNQPQHF.

This clone was found a few times. The chain employs TRBV19 and TRBJ2-7; D is perhaps TRBD1 or TRBD2 (5 bases each). Germline V gives CDR1 LNHDA, CDR2 SQIVND (reference sequence). V shed 0 bases and J shed 1 base, with 10 bases lying between them. The length of the CDR3 is 15 residues. The DNA for the CDR3 is TGTGCCAGTAGTATAGAAGCAGGGAGATCCTACGAGCAGTACTTC. It yields the protein CASSIEAGRSYEQYF.

The J gene is TRBJ1-2, the V gene TRBV27, with 9 bases fitting TRBD1. CDR1 MNHEY and CDR2 SMNVEV come from the germline V gene (reference sequence). The CDR3 extends over 16 amino acids. V shed 4 bases and J 4 bases; nucleotides not matched to a gene: 10. CDR3 region: CASSSEPGQGSYGYTF. As DNA, the CDR3 is TGTGCCAGCAGTTCAGAGCCGGGACAGGGATCCTATGGCTACACCTTC.

This chain connects TRBV19 to TRBJ2-2, with D possibly matching TRBD1 (5 bases). The length of the CDR3 is 15 residues. V lost 3 bases and J lost 4, with 12 bases in between. Germline loops: CDR1 LNHDA, CDR2 SQIVND (reference sequence). The CDR3, as DNA: TGTGCCAGTAGTATGGTTCCGACAGCCACCGGGGAGCTGTTTTTT. Its translation: CASSMVPTATGELFF.

The V and J genes are TRBV7-2 and TRBJ1-2; D not resolved. Trimming took off 5 bases at V and 7 bases at J, with 14 bases between the two ends. The germline gives CDR1 SGHTA, CDR2 FQGNSA. CDR3 length: 13 residues. The CDR3 region has the DNA TGTGCCAGCAGCCCAGACTTTGCGCGTGGCTACACCTTC. Translating it yields CASSPDFARGYTF.

This chain connects TRBV5-5 to TRBJ1-1; D is unclear. The CDR3 has 17 residues. V gave up 1 base and J gave up 3 bases, with 19 bases separating them. Germline CDR1 and CDR2: SGHKS and YYEKEE (reference sequence). This chain's CDR3 is CASSLRTDGVFYTEAFF. The DNA of the CDR3 is TGTGCCAGCAGCTTGCGTACCGATGGGGTTTTTTACACTGAAGCTTTCTTT.

This clone was detected a few times. The chain joins TRBV6-6 to TRBJ1-2, with D possibly being TRBD1 (5 bases). CDR1 and CDR2 (germline): MNHNY, SVGAGI (reference sequence). The CDR3 consists of 14 residues. V lost 2 bases and J lost 4, with 11 bases in between. As DNA, the CDR3 is TGTGCCAGCAGTTACGGGGCGTACGCCTATGGCTACACCTTC. It is translated as CASSYGAYAYGYTF.

The chain carries TRBV5-5 and TRBJ1-4; TRBD1 matches 11 bases. The CDR3 has 17 residues. The germline V gene has CDR1 SGHKS and CDR2 YYEKEE (reference sequence). Trimming cost V 3 bases and J 5 bases; bases outside gene matches: 9. The CDR3 protein is CASSYYLRDRGNEKLFF. DNA of the CDR3: TGTGCCAGCAGCTACTACCTCCGGGACAGGGGGAATGAAAAACTGTTTTTT.

The CDR3 bases are TGCGCCAGCAGCATACAGGGGAGCACAGATACGCAGTATTTT. This translates into CASSIQGSTDTQYF. J is TRBJ2-3 and V is TRBV5-1; 7 nucleotides agree with TRBD1. Germline V gene sequence: CDR1 SGHRS, CDR2 YFSETQ. V was clipped by 4 bases and J by 0 bases; unmatched bases: 2. This CDR3 comprises 14 residues.

The chain uses TRBV5-1 and TRBJ1-1, with D unresolved. The CDR3 runs 18 residues. V lost 0 bases and J 1 base, leaving 19 bases between the germline ends. Germline lookup yields CDR1 SGHRS and CDR2 YFSETQ. The CDR3 DNA reads TGCGCCAGCAGCTTGGTGTACACCATTAGGGATTCGAACACTGAAGCTTTCTTT. This sequence encodes CASSLVYTIRDSNTEAFF.

This clone was counted a single time. This sequence joins TRBV7-9 and TRBJ2-2; D is unresolved. The ends were cut back, 2 bases at V and 0 bases at J, with 7 bases in the middle. The length of the CDR3 is 15 residues. The germline V gene encodes CDR1 SEHNR and CDR2 FQNEAQ (reference sequence). The CDR3: CASSLNSANTGELFF. In DNA form, the CDR3 reads TGTGCCAGCAGCTTAAACAGTGCGAACACCGGGGAGCTGTTTTTT.

The chain has TRBV6-1 and TRBJ1-2, with 9 bases lining up with TRBD1. V was clipped by 4 bases and J by 3 bases; unmatched bases: 15. This CDR3 spans 18 amino acids. Germline V gene sequence: CDR1 MNHNS, CDR2 SASEGT. The CDR3 spells CASSAIGTGTRWDYGYTF. In DNA form, the CDR3 reads TGTGCCAGCAGTGCCATCGGGACAGGGACAAGGTGGGACTATGGCTACACCTTC.

This clone showed up just once. The chain combines TRBV5-1 with TRBJ1-4, with 9 positions matching TRBD1. Germline CDR1 reads SGHRS; CDR2 reads YFSETQ. This CDR3 is built from 14 residues. The junction had 2 bases not matched to a gene; V was cut back by 3 bases and J by 5 bases. CDR3 residues: CASSWDRANEKLFF. The CDR3 DNA follows: TGCGCCAGCAGCTGGGACAGGGCGAATGAAAAACTGTTTTTT.

The chain joins TRBV11-3 to TRBJ1-1; weak D call: TRBD1 (5 bases). The CDR3 loop spans 17 amino acids. Germline V gene sequence: CDR1 SGHNT, CDR2 YENEEA. The V and J ends lost 8 bases and 0 bases respectively, with 22 bases between them. The CDR3 DNA reads TGTGCCAGCCTCTTTGGGGGTTCTGGGAGCATGAACACTGAAGCTTTCTTT. As protein: CASLFGGSGSMNTEAFF.

V is TRBV6-5 and J is TRBJ1-6, with D tentatively TRBD1 (5 bases). The CDR3 consists of 15 residues. Between the trimmed V and J ends, which lost 0 bases and 8 bases, there was a span of 11 bases. CDR1 is MNHEY, CDR2 SVGAGI, per germline. The chain's CDR3 is CASSYSTTGDSPLHF. The CDR3 coding sequence is TGTGCCAGCAGTTACTCGACTACAGGCGATTCACCCCTCCACTTT.

This clone showed up just a few times. The rearrangement uses TRBV27 and TRBJ1-6; D is possibly TRBD1 (5 bases). The ends were cut back, 11 bases at V and 7 bases at J, with 15 bases in the middle. Germline-derived CDR1 and CDR2 are MNHEY and SMNVEV (reference sequence). This CDR3 is built from 13 residues. This CDR3 reads CAARGGRNSPLHF. Here the CDR3 DNA reads TGTGCCGCCCGTGGGGGGAGAAATTCACCCCTCCACTTT.

The chain employs TRBV27 and TRBJ2-7, with 8 positions matching TRBD2. With V trimmed by 6 bases and J by 6 bases, 13 bases remained unmatched. The CDR3 length is 15 residues. The germline V gene encodes CDR1 MNHEY and CDR2 SMNVEV (reference sequence). For the CDR3, the DNA is TGTGCCAGCAGCCCTTTGGCGGGGGGCTCTCTCGAGCAGTACTTC. Translating it yields CASSPLAGGSLEQYF.

The rearrangement links TRBV6-5 to TRBJ1-1; D is possibly TRBD1 (5 bases). CDR3 length equals 14 residues. Trimming removed 4 bases at V and 9 bases at J, with 18 bases between. The germline gives CDR1 MNHEY, CDR2 SVGAGI. CDR3 region: CASSSDRLEHQAFF. The DNA for the CDR3 is TGTGCCAGCAGTTCTGACAGACTTGAACATCAAGCTTTCTTT.

The V gene is TRBV18, the J gene TRBJ2-7, with TRBD1 identical over 7 bases. Germline CDR1 KGHSH, CDR2 LQKENI. The CDR3 covers 15 residues. Losses at the gene ends were 3 bases for V and 6 bases for J; bases not matched to a gene: 11. The CDR3 sequence: CASSPSPGQESEQYF. The DNA of the CDR3 is TGTGCCAGCTCACCTTCCCCTGGACAGGAAAGCGAGCAGTACTTC.

The chain couples TRBV18 to TRBJ2-3; 8 bases are shared with TRBD2. V shed 3 bases, J shed 4 bases, and the junction held 9 bases outside the gene matches. The CDR3 consists of 16 residues. CDR1 is KGHSH and CDR2 is LQKENI in the germline V gene. The CDR3 region has the DNA TGTGCCAGCTCACCCCAGGATAGCGGGGTTGCAGATACGCAGTATTTT. Translation gives CASSPQDSGVADTQYF.